The 27 T cell receptor beta chains reported below all come from one sample, sequenced in a study of T-cell memory formation after mild COVID-19. TCRdb fed the 5' RACE reads into MiXCR, producing one record per CDR3 protein. Of approximately 300,000 distinct CDR3 sequences detected, less than 20% appear once; the ten largest clones hold 20% to 25%. Sequenced material: PBMCs or a T cell subset sorted from them (not recorded which). All receptors come from a man between 18 and 35 years old who had mild COVID-19 (a few samples of this study predate the infection). Cell type and time point are not known.

The table lists this clonotype with a few counts. V gene TRBV11-2 combines with J gene TRBJ2-1, with 16 bases identical to TRBD2. Germline CDR1 SGHAT, CDR2 FQNNGV. Trimming cost V 5 bases and J 2 bases; bases outside gene matches: 3. The CDR3 spans 17 residues. The CDR3 loop is CASSQGLAGGTYNEQFF. The DNA of the CDR3 is TGTGCCAGCAGCCAGGGACTAGCGGGGGGGACCTACAATGAGCAGTTCTTC.

This clonotype was seen a handful of times. The chain couples TRBV5-1 to TRBJ1-4; 7 bases align to TRBD1. CDR1 is SGHRS, CDR2 YFSETQ, per germline. The CDR3 is 14 residues long. Unmatched junction bases numbered 8, after V lost 4 bases and J lost 8 bases. The CDR3, as DNA: TGCGCCAGCAGCCTCAGGGGGTTTCACGAAAAACTGTTTTTT. This encodes CASSLRGFHEKLFF.

The sample holds many counts of this clonotype. The J gene is TRBJ2-5, the V gene TRBV5-5; TRBD1 aligns across 9 bases. Germline V gene sequence: CDR1 SGHKS, CDR2 YYEKEE (reference sequence). This CDR3 has 16 amino acids. Unmatched junction bases numbered 10, after V lost 2 bases and J lost 5 bases. CDR3 coding DNA: TGTGCCAGCAGCTTAAACAGGGGGCACGATGAGGAGACCCAGTACTTC. Encoded protein: CASSLNRGHDEETQYF.

The chain recombines TRBV28 with TRBJ1-2, with no clear D. The CDR3 runs 13 residues. V lost 6 bases and J 5 bases, leaving 13 bases between the germline ends. The germline CDR1 and CDR2 sequences are MDHEN and SYDVKM. In DNA, the CDR3 is TGTGCCAGCAGCGGAAGAGTGGATTATGGCTACACCTTC. It encodes CASSGRVDYGYTF.

The chain employs TRBV20-1 and TRBJ2-6; maybe TRBD1 (5 bases). V lost 3 bases to trimming and J lost 2 bases, with 11 bases between them. The CDR3 is 15 amino acids. Germline lookup yields CDR1 DFQATT and CDR2 SNEGSKA (reference sequence). CDR3 nucleotides: TGCAGTGCTAGGGGGCCACGGGCTGGGGCCAACGTCCTGACTTTC. Its protein is CSARGPRAGANVLTF.

J is TRBJ2-5 and V is TRBV7-2, with TRBD2 as a possible D gene (6 bases). The CDR3 covers 13 residues. V lost 8 bases and J lost 2, with 12 bases in between. Germline lookup yields CDR1 SGHTA and CDR2 FQGNSA. The CDR3 loop reads CASGPGGQETQYF. CDR3 nucleotide sequence: TGTGCCAGCGGGCCCGGAGGGCAAGAGACCCAGTACTTC.

The V gene is TRBV5-1, the J gene TRBJ2-5, with no clear D. In germline, CDR1 is SGHRS, CDR2 YFSETQ. Trimming cost V 5 bases and J 5 bases, with 10 bases left between them. The CDR3 has 12 residues. CDR3 amino acids: CASSILEETQYF. The CDR3 nucleotides are TGCGCCAGCAGTATTTTAGAGGAGACCCAGTACTTC.

This CDR3 is CSVDRGMNTGELFF. CDR3 in DNA: TGCAGCGTTGATCGGGGGATGAACACCGGGGAGCTGTTTTTT. V usage is TRBV29-1 and J usage is TRBJ2-2; the D gene is possibly TRBD2 (6 bases). Trimming took 3 bases from V and 1 from J, leaving 9 bases between them. The CDR3 sequence is 14 residues long. CDR1 and CDR2 (germline): SQVTM, ANQGSEA.

In its sample, this clonotype was seen a few times. The chain links TRBV19 to TRBJ2-2; TRBD1 agrees at 8 bases. CDR1 and CDR2 from the germline V gene are LNHDA and SQIVND (reference sequence). The CDR3 is 14 amino acids. Unmatched junction bases numbered 6, after V lost 5 bases and J lost 7 bases. The CDR3 sequence: CASSPDRDHGELFF. The CDR3 region has the DNA TGTGCCAGTAGTCCGGACAGGGACCACGGGGAGCTGTTTTTT.

This clonotype was detected only a few times. The chain recombines TRBV4-1 with TRBJ2-1; 8 bases fit TRBD2. This CDR3 is built from 19 residues. Germline V CDR1 and CDR2: MGHRA, YSYEKL. V was clipped by 1 base and J by 2 bases; unmatched bases: 13. CDR3 sequence (DNA): TGCGCCAGCAGCCAAGGAGCCAGAGGTCAGCGGGGGACCTACAATGAGCAGTTCTTC. Its translation is CASSQGARGQRGTYNEQFF.

The V and J genes are TRBV7-2 and TRBJ2-2, with D perhaps being TRBD1 or TRBD2 (5 bases each). The CDR3 sequence is 16 residues long. The germline V gene encodes CDR1 SGHTA and CDR2 FQGNSA. V lost 5 bases and J lost 3, with 16 bases in between. The CDR3 bases are TGTGCCAGCAGCCTAGACAGCGGACTCTACACCGGGGAGCTGTTTTTT. Protein: CASSLDSGLYTGELFF.

This clonotype was seen only a few times. The rearrangement links TRBV7-8 to TRBJ1-1, with a tentative D call TRBD1 (5 bases). The CDR3 has 15 amino acids. The V end lost 5 bases, the J end lost 4 bases, and 17 bases lay between the germline ends. CDR1 is SGHVS, CDR2 FQNEAQ, per germline. The CDR3, as DNA: TGTGCCAGCAGCAGGGGCGCGGTTTTCGGCACTGAAGCTTTCTTT. This codes for CASSRGAVFGTEAFF.

In this sample, this clonotype turned up a few times. The chain employs TRBV4-2 and TRBJ2-1; 12 bases agree with TRBD2. V lost 0 bases and J lost 3; bases outside the gene matches: 12. Germline CDR1 is LGHNA and CDR2 is YNFKEQ. The CDR3 runs to 20 residues. The CDR3 region has the DNA TGTGCCAGCAGCCAAGATCCGGGGCTAGCGGGGGGGCCCCTCTACAATGAGCAGTTCTTC. It codes for CASSQDPGLAGGPLYNEQFF.

This chain links TRBV2 with TRBJ2-7; D not certain. Germline values: CDR1 SNHLY, CDR2 FYNNEI. Trimming stripped 2 bases from V and 4 bases from J, with 0 bases between. This CDR3 has 10 residues. The CDR3 spells CASSEYEQYV. In DNA, the CDR3 is TGTGCCAGCAGTGAATACGAGCAGTACGTC.

This clonotype has only a few counts. CDR3 in DNA: TGCAGCGTTTCCCAGGGGCTCTTCGGTGCCGGGGAGCTGTTTTTT. Translated, it gives CSVSQGLFGAGELFF. The rearrangement joins TRBV29-1 to TRBJ2-2; maybe TRBD1 (6 bases). CDR1 and CDR2 (germline): SQVTM, ANQGSEA. The length of the CDR3 is 15 residues. V gave up 5 bases and J gave up 6 bases, with 19 bases separating them.

This rearrangement joins TRBV7-2 to TRBJ1-5; D gene ambiguous. The CDR3 spans 16 residues. Per germline, CDR1 SGHTA and CDR2 FQGNSA. V lost 5 bases and J 0 bases, leaving 14 bases between the germline ends. The CDR3 nucleotides read TGTGCCAGCAGCATAAGCGTGCGGAATAGCAATCAGCCCCAGCATTTT. Translation gives CASSISVRNSNQPQHF.

This clonotype was seen a handful of times. This chain connects TRBV27 to TRBJ2-2; D might be TRBD1 (5 bases). CDR1 is MNHEY and CDR2 is SMNVEV in the germline V gene (reference sequence). Trimming removed 5 bases at V and 2 bases at J, with 12 bases between. The CDR3 contains 15 residues. The CDR3 here is CASSRPQGNTGELFF. The CDR3 DNA sequence: TGTGCCAGCAGTCGCCCCCAGGGAAACACCGGGGAGCTGTTTTTT.

In this sample, this clonotype turned up a few times. CDR3 protein: CASNNQARTDTQYF. Here the CDR3 DNA reads TGTGCCAGCAACAACCAGGCTCGAACAGATACGCAGTATTTT. The rearrangement joins TRBV12-3 or TRBV12-4 to TRBJ2-3; D is uncertain. V was clipped by 7 bases and J by 3 bases, with 14 bases between them. This CDR3 region has 14 residues.

This clonotype was picked up a small number of times. The rearrangement joins TRBV12-3 or TRBV12-4 to TRBJ2-2; weak D call: TRBD1 (7 bases). With 6 bases removed from V and 7 bases from J, the gap between germline ends came to 15 bases. This CDR3 has 14 amino acids. The CDR3 loop reads CASRRGPGSGELFF. In nucleotides, the CDR3 is TGTGCCAGCAGGAGGGGGCCCGGGAGCGGGGAGCTGTTTTTT.

The chain uses TRBV7-6 and TRBJ1-1; TRBD1 might be the D (5 bases). The CDR3 covers 12 residues. V was clipped by 5 bases and J by 8 bases, with 12 bases between them. Germline loops: CDR1 SGHVS, CDR2 FNYEAQ. The CDR3 sequence: CASSPSKGEAFF. The CDR3 nucleotides read TGTGCCAGCAGCCCATCGAAGGGGGAAGCTTTCTTT.

The table lists this clonotype with many counts. This rearrangement joins TRBV5-1 to TRBJ2-1; 9 bases agree with TRBD2. Losses at the gene ends were 4 bases for V and 7 bases for J; bases not matched to a gene: 9. Germline loops: CDR1 SGHRS, CDR2 YFSETQ. The CDR3 consists of 15 residues. CDR3 DNA sequence: TGCGCCAGCAGCCCCAGACTAGCGGAGAAGAATGAGCAGTTCTTC. Protein: CASSPRLAEKNEQFF.

The chain recombines TRBV5-1 with TRBJ1-1; D not resolved. Germline CDR1 reads SGHRS; CDR2 reads YFSETQ. This CDR3 has 16 residues. V was trimmed by 0 bases and J by 0 bases, leaving 12 bases between them. The CDR3 coding sequence is TGCGCCAGCAGCTTGGGGATTGGCGCCATGAACACTGAAGCTTTCTTT. Translating it yields CASSLGIGAMNTEAFF.

The sample holds one count of this clonotype. The rearrangement uses TRBV5-1 and TRBJ1-4, with a possible D match to TRBD1 (5 bases). The length of the CDR3 is 14 residues. Trimming removed 0 bases from V and 8 bases from J, with 11 bases in between. Germline values: CDR1 SGHRS, CDR2 YFSETQ. Here the CDR3 reads CASSLVGAEEKLFF. The CDR3 DNA reads TGCGCCAGCAGCTTGGTCGGGGCAGAGGAAAAACTGTTTTTT. Drawing the rest from reference TRBV5-1 and TRBJ1-4, the complete variable domain is KAGVTQTPRYLIKTRGQQVTLSCSPISGHRSVSWYQQTPGQGLQFLFEYFSETQRNKGNFPGRFSGRQFSNSRSEMNVSTLELGDSALYLCASSLVGAEEKLFFGSGTQLSVL.

In its sample, this clonotype was seen a few times. V is TRBV3-1 and J is TRBJ2-2, with a possible D match to TRBD1 (5 bases). Between the trimmed V and J ends, which lost 3 bases and 6 bases, there was a span of 14 bases. The CDR3 loop spans 15 amino acids. CDR1 is LGHDT, CDR2 YNNKEL, per germline (reference sequence). CDR3 sequence: CASSQQGVGAGELFF. Written as DNA, the CDR3 is TGTGCCAGCAGCCAGCAGGGCGTGGGTGCCGGGGAGCTGTTTTTT.

V and J are TRBV10-1 and TRBJ2-1; possible D gene TRBD2, 7 bases. V lost 4 bases to trimming and J lost 3 bases, with 22 bases between them. The CDR3 covers 18 residues. Germline lookup yields CDR1 WNHNN and CDR2 SYGVQD (reference sequence). The CDR3 DNA sequence: TGCGCCAGCAGTGGAGGGGTCTACGGAAGGGGGGGCTACAATGAGCAGTTCTTC. It yields the protein CASSGGVYGRGGYNEQFF.

This clonotype was counted between two and nine times. This sequence joins TRBV19 and TRBJ1-1; TRBD1 matches 7 bases. CDR1 and CDR2 from the germline V gene are LNHDA and SQIVND (reference sequence). Trimming took 0 bases from V and 9 from J; bases not matched to a gene: 4. The CDR3 is 13 amino acids. The CDR3 region has the DNA TGTGCCAGTAGTATAGAGGGACAGACAAAAGCTTTCTTT. This gives the protein CASSIEGQTKAFF. The full variable domain, its missing parts supplied by reference TRBV19 and TRBJ1-1, is DGGITQSPKYLFRKEGQNVTLSCEQNLNHDAMYWYRQDPGQGLRLIYYSQIVNDFQKGDIAEGYSVSREKKESFPLTVTSAQKNPTAFYLCASSIEGQTKAFFGQGTRLTVV.

This chain joins TRBV7-2 and TRBJ1-2; D is undetermined. Germline CDR1 and CDR2: SGHTA and FQGNSA. Trimming stripped 5 bases from V and 8 bases from J, with 12 bases between. The CDR3 length is 12 residues. The CDR3 sequence: CASSPLGRGYTF. Written as DNA, the CDR3 is TGTGCCAGCAGCCCCCTAGGTCGGGGCTACACCTTC.